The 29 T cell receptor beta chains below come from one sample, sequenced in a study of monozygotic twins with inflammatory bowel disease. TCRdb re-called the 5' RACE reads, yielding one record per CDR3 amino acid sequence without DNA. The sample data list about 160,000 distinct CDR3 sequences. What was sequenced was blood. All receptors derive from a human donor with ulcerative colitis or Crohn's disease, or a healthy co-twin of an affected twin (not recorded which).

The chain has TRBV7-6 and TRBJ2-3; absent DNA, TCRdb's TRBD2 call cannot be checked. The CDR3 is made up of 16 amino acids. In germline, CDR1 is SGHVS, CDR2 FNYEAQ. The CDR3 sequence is CASSQGAGGPTDTQYF.

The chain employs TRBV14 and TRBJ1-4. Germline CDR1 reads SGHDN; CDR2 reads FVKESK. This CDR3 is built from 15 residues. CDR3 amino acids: CASSQSRGFNEKLFF.

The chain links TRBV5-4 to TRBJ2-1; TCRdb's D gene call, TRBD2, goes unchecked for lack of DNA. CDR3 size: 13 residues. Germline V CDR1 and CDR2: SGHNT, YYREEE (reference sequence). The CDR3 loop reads CASNPANDNEQFF.

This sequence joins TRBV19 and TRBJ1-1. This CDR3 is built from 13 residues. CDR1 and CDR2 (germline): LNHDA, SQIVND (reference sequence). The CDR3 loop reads CASSIAPNTEAFF.

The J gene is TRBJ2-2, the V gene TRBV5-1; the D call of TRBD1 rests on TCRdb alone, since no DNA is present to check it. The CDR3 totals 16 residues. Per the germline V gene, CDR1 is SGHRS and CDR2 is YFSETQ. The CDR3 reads CASSLAADPGTGELFF.

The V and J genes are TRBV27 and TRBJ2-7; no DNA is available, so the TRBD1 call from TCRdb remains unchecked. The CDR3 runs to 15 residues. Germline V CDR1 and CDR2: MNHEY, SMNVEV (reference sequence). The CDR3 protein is CASSFGAGTTYEQYF.

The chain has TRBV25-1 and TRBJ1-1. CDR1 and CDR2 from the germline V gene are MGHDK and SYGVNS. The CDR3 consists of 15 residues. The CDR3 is CASSGVLGVGTEAFF.

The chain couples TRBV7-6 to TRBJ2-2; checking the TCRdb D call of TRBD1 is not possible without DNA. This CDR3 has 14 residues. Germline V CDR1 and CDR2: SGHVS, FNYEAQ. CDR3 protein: CASSLLGDTGELFF.

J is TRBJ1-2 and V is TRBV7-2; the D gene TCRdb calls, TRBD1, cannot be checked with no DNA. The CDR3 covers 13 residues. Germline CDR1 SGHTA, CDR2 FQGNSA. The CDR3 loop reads CASSVGTVSGYTF.

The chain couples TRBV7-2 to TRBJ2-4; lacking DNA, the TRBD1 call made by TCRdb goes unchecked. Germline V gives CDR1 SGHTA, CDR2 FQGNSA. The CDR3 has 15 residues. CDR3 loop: CASSLGGQGGNIQYF.

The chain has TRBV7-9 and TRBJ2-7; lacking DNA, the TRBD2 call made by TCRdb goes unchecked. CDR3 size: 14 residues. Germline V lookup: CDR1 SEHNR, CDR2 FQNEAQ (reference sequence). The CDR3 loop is CASSLSAGVYEQYF.

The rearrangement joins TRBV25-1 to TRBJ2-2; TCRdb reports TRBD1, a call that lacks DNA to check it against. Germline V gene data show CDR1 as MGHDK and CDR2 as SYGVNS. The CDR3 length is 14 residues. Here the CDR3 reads CASGSPTGTGELFF.

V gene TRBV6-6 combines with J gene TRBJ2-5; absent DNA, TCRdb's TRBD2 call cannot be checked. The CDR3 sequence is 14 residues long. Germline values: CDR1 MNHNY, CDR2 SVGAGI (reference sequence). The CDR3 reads CASSYRPYQETQYF.

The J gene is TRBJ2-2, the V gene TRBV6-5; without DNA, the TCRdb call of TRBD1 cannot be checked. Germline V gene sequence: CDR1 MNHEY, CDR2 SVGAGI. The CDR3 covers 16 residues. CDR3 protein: CASSSRTGTNTGELFF.

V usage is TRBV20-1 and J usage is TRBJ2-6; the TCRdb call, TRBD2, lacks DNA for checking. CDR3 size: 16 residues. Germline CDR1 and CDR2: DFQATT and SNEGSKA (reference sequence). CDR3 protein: CSARPSTRGGANVLTF.

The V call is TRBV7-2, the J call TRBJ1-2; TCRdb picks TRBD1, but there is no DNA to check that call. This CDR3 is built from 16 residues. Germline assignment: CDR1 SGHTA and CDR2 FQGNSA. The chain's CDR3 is CASSQGPGRDWYGYTF.

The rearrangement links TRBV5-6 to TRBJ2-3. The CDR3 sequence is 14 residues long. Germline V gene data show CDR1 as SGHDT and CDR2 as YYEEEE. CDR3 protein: CASSLASTVDTQYF.

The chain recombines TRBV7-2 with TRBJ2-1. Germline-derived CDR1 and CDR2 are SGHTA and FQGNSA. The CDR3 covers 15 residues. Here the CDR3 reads CASSPTHLGYNEQFF. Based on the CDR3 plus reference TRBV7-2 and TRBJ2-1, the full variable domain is GAGVSQSPSNKVTEKGKDVELRCDPISGHTALYWYRQSLGQGLEFLIYFQGNSAPDKSGLPSDRFSAERTGGSVSTLTIQRTQQEDSAVYLCASSPTHLGYNEQFFGPGTRLTVL.

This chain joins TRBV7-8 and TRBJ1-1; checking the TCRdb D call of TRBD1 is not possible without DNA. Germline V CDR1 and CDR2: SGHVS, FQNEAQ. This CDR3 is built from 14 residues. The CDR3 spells CASRAGTENTEAFF.

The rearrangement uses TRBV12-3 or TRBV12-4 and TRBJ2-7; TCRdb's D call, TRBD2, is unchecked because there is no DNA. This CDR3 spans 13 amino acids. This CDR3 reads CASSSGLAYEQYF.

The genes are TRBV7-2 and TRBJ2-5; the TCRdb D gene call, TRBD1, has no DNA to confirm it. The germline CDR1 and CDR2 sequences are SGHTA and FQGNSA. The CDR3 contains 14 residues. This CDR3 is CASSPGHGGETQYF. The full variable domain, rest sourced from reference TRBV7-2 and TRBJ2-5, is GAGVSQSPSNKVTEKGKDVELRCDPISGHTALYWYRQSLGQGLEFLIYFQGNSAPDKSGLPSDRFSAERTGGSVSTLTIQRTQQEDSAVYLCASSPGHGGETQYFGPGTRLLVL.

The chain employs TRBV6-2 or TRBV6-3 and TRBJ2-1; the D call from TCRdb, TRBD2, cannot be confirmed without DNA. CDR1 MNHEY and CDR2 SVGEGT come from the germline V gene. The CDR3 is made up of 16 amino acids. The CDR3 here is CASSRAGGPFYNEQFF.

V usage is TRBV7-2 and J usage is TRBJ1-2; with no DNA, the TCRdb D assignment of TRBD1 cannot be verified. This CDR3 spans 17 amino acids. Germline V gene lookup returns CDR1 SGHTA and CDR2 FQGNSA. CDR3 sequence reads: CASSAGQGVGGIYGYTF. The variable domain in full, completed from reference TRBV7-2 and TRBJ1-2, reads GAGVSQSPSNKVTEKGKDVELRCDPISGHTALYWYRQSLGQGLEFLIYFQGNSAPDKSGLPSDRFSAERTGGSVSTLTIQRTQQEDSAVYLCASSAGQGVGGIYGYTFGSGTRLTVV.

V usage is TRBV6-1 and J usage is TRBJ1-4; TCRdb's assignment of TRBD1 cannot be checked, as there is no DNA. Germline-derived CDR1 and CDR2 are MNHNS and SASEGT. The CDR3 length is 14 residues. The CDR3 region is CASSRTATNEKLFF.

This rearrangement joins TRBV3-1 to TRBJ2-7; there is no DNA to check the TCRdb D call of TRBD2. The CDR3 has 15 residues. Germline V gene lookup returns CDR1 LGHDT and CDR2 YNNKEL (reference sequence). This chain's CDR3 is CASSQDWGLAYEQYF.

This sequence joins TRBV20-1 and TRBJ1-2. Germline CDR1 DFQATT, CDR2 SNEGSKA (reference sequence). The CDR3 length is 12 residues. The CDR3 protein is CSAGGQNYGYTF.

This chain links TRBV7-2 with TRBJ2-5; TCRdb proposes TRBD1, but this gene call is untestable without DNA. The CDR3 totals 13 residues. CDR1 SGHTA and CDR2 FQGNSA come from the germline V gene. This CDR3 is CASSSPAKETQYF.

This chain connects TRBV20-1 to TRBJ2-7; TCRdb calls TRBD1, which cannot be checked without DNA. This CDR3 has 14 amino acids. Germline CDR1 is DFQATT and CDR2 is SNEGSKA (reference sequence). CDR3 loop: CSARDRTGRYEQYF.

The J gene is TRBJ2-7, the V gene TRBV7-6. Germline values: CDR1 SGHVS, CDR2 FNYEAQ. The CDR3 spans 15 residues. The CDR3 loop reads CASSLDLGGPYEQYF.